The 14 T cell receptor beta chains below were found in one sample sequenced in a study of OX40 agonist ivuxolimab in advanced cancers. Measured with immunoSEQ multiplex PCR; TCRdb has only the in-frame clones, and not every one. The sample carries some 54,000 clones, approximately 80% recorded once. The sample consisted of CD4+ or CD8+ T cells sorted from blood, taken in a trial of the OX40 agonist ivuxolimab. Receptor source: an adult with an advanced solid tumor such as melanoma, head and neck, liver or kidney cancer.

This clone showed up just a few times. J is TRBJ2-1 and V is TRBV6-4; 8 bases are shared with TRBD2. The CDR3 totals 13 residues. With 6 bases clipped from V and 11 bases from J, the junction kept 9 bases outside the gene matches. Looked up from germline, CDR1 is MRHNA and CDR2 is SNTAGT. Here the CDR3 reads CASRTSEPTKQFF. Here the CDR3 DNA reads TGTGCCAGCAGGACTAGCGAACCCACCAAGCAGTTCTTC.

The CDR3 spells CASSLRRDRTDTQYF. CDR3 in DNA: TGTGCCAGCAGCTTACGGCGGGATCGCACAGATACGCAGTATTTT. The V and J genes are TRBV11-3 and TRBJ2-3; tentatively, D is TRBD2 (6 bases). Trimming shortened V by 2 bases and J by 1 base, and 10 bases separated the two germline ends. Germline assignment: CDR1 SGHNT and CDR2 YENEEA. The CDR3 contains 15 residues. Supplemented by reference TRBV11-3 and TRBJ2-3, the full variable domain reads EAGVVQSPRYKIIEKKQPVAFWCNPISGHNTLYWYLQNLGQGPELLIRYENEEAVDDSQLPKDRFSAERLKGVDSTLKIQPAELGDSAVYLCASSLRRDRTDTQYFGPGTRLTVL.

The V and J genes are TRBV30 and TRBJ1-2; perhaps TRBD1 as D (5 bases). The CDR3 is made up of 15 amino acids. Germline CDR1 GTSNPN, CDR2 SVGIG (reference sequence). Trimming cost V 4 bases and J 3 bases, with 18 bases left between them. CDR3 loop: CAWTKNIGGDYGYTF. The CDR3 nucleotides read TGTGCCTGGACCAAAAATATCGGGGGGGACTATGGCTACACCTTC. The variable domain in full, with the rest retrieved from reference TRBV30 and TRBJ1-2, is SQTIHQWPATLVQPVGSPLSLECTVEGTSNPNLYWYRQAAGRGLQLLFYSVGIGQISSEVPQNLSASRPQDRQFILSSKKLLLSDSGFYLCAWTKNIGGDYGYTFGSGTRLTVV.

J is TRBJ2-7 and V is TRBV2; the D is unclear. Deletions cut 2 bases from V and 9 bases from J, with 17 bases between. Germline V lookup: CDR1 SNHLY, CDR2 FYNNEI. The CDR3 consists of 14 residues. The CDR3 spells CASSEYGSDGGQYF. The CDR3 DNA reads TGTGCCAGCAGTGAATACGGATCCGACGGTGGGCAGTACTTC. Full variable domain (outside the CDR3, taken from reference TRBV2 and TRBJ2-7): EPEVTQTPSHQVTQMGQEVILRCVPISNHLYFYWYRQILGQKVEFLVSFYNNEISEKSEIFDDQFSVERPDGSNFTLKIRSTKLEDSAMYFCASSEYGSDGGQYFGPGTRLTVT.

This clone is categorized as medium-sized. V and J are TRBV9 and TRBJ2-7; 7 bases are shared with TRBD1. Trimming cost V 2 bases and J 2 bases; bases outside gene matches: 4. Germline CDR1 SGDLS, CDR2 YYNGEE. The CDR3 length is 14 residues. CDR3 region: CASSVQGVPYEQYF. CDR3 nucleotides: TGTGCCAGCAGCGTGCAGGGGGTTCCCTACGAGCAGTACTTC.

This clone was seen a handful of times. This chain links TRBV7-3 with TRBJ2-1; D is possibly TRBD2 (5 bases). Germline V CDR1 and CDR2: SGHTA, FQGTGA. This CDR3 is built from 15 residues. The V end was cut by 2 bases, the J end by 2 bases, with 10 bases between. The CDR3 DNA is TGTGCCAGCAGCTTAGATCTAGCCGCCTACAATGAGCAGTTCTTC. The encoded protein is CASSLDLAAYNEQFF.

The V and J genes are TRBV18 and TRBJ1-2; 9 bases fit TRBD1. CDR1 and CDR2 (germline): KGHSH, LQKENI. The CDR3 consists of 16 residues. Trimming cost V 4 bases and J 1 base; bases outside gene matches: 7. The CDR3 region is CASSRQGTGHNYGYTF. CDR3 DNA: TGTGCCAGCTCACGCCAAGGGACAGGGCATAACTATGGCTACACCTTC.

The chain uses TRBV28 and TRBJ2-2; 9 bases agree with TRBD1. CDR3 length equals 15 residues. V lost 2 bases, J lost 13 bases, and 11 bases stayed unmatched. CDR1 MDHEN and CDR2 SYDVKM come from the germline V gene. CDR3 sequence: CASSLRPGTGRGLFF. The DNA for the CDR3 is TGTGCCAGCAGTTTACGTCCCGGGACAGGGAGGGGGCTGTTTTTT.

The CDR3 DNA reads as TGCGCCAGCAGTCAAAGGGACAGGGTCTCCGGGGAGCTGTTTTTT. Its protein is CASSQRDRVSGELFF. V and J are TRBV23-1 and TRBJ2-2; TRBD1 matches 9 bases. TRBV23-1 is placed among ORFs of uncertain function. The J segment lost 6 bases and the V segment lost 2 bases, leaving 4 bases of the junction unmatched. The CDR3 length is 15 residues.

The chain is built from TRBV30 and TRBJ2-7, with unresolved D. The CDR3 is 13 amino acids. Germline V gene data show CDR1 as GTSNPN and CDR2 as SVGIG (reference sequence). V shed 1 base and J shed 1 base, with 8 bases lying between them. The CDR3, as DNA: TGTGCCTGGAGTGGCGTCCTTTCCTACGAGCAGTACTTC. Amino acid sequence: CAWSGVLSYEQYF.

J is TRBJ1-1 and V is TRBV2; D uncertain. CDR1 and CDR2 from the germline V gene are SNHLY and FYNNEI. There are 14 residues in the CDR3. V dropped 7 bases and J dropped 1 base, with 13 bases sitting between them. The CDR3 nucleotides are TGTGCCAGCACACTAAAGAGATGGAACACTGAAGCTTTCTTT. Amino acid sequence: CASTLKRWNTEAFF.

This clone is a singleton in its sample. The chain is built from TRBV7-5 and TRBJ1-1. TRBV7-5 is termed a pseudogene. This CDR3 is 13 amino acids long. This CDR3 is CASSSAGDTEAFF. CDR3 bases: TGTGCCAGCAGCTCGGCTGGGGACACTGAAGCTTTCTTT.

This clone turned up a few times. CDR3 amino acids: CASSLTVMTGNTEAFF. As DNA, the CDR3 is TGTGCCAGCAGTTTAACCGTCATGACAGGGAACACTGAAGCTTTCTTT. The chain has TRBV27 and TRBJ1-1; possible D gene TRBD1, 6 bases. Germline values: CDR1 MNHEY, CDR2 SMNVEV (reference sequence). Trimming cost V 2 bases and J 1 base, with 14 bases left between them. The CDR3 spans 16 residues.

This rearrangement joins TRBV7-9 to TRBJ2-3; possible D gene TRBD2, 6 bases. CDR3 length equals 14 residues. CDR1 is SEHNR and CDR2 is FQNEAQ in the germline V gene (reference sequence). Trimming stripped 1 base from V and 5 bases from J, with 10 bases between. The CDR3 DNA reads TGTGCCAGCAGCTTAGACGGGAGTATAGATACGCAGTATTTT. Protein: CASSLDGSIDTQYF.